A selection of T cell receptor beta chains follows, all from one sample in a study of T-cell memory formation after mild COVID-19. TCRdb redid the calling of the 5' RACE reads with MiXCR, one entry per CDR3 protein. The repertoire consists of about 390,000 distinct CDR3 sequences, with around a sixth occurring once and the leading ten covering 20% to 25%. The sequenced sample was PBMCs or a T cell subset sorted from them (not recorded which). These receptors all come from a man younger than 30 who had mild COVID-19 (a few samples of this study predate the infection). Cell type and time point are not known. Each CDR3 is given with its conserved first and last residue. The D gene is left open where the match is weak. Expanded clones are given a class, and other clones once, few, many or no size at all.

j_call cdr3_length v_call d_call clone_size cdr3_nt cdr3_aa
TRBJ1-1 16 TRBV6-5 TRBD1 few TGTGCCAGCAGTTCCCCCCGGACAGGCCAAGGGACTGAAGCTTTCTTT CASSSPRTGQGTEAFF
TRBJ2-7 13 TRBV2 - - TGTGCCAGCAGGATTATGACAGGATACGAGCAGTACTTC CASRIMTGYEQYF
TRBJ1-2 14 TRBV7-3 TRBD1 few TGTGCCAGCAGCCGAGACAGGGCCGACTATGGCTACACCTTC CASSRDRADYGYTF
TRBJ2-1 14 TRBV25-1 TRBD1 - TGTGCCAGCAGTGGGGACAGGGGGTGGAATGAGCAGTTCTTC CASSGDRGWNEQFF
TRBJ2-1 16 TRBV19 TRBD1 many TGTGCCAGTACCGCGATAGGGACAGGGGCCCGCAATGAGCAGTTCTTC CASTAIGTGARNEQFF
TRBJ1-6 19 TRBV18 - few TGTGCCAGCTCACCACCGAATCAGGGGCCGAGCTCCTATAATTCACCCCTCCACTTT CASSPPNQGPSSYNSPLHF
TRBJ1-4 14 TRBV7-8 TRBD1 - TGTGCCAGCAGACAGGGACAGAGGAATGAAAAACTGTTTTTT CASRQGQRNEKLFF
TRBJ1-1 13 TRBV7-9 TRBD1 - TGTGCCAGCAGCACCCCGGACAGGGGGGAAGCTTTCTTT CASSTPDRGEAFF
TRBJ2-2 19 TRBV21-1 - - TGTGCCAGCAGCAAAGGGGGCAGGGGGCGATGGCCGAACACCGGGGAGCTGTTTTTT CASSKGGRGRWPNTGELFF
TRBJ2-5 14 TRBV7-8 TRBD1 many TGTGCCAGCAGCCTTGGGACAGGTACAGAGACCCAGTACTTC CASSLGTGTETQYF
TRBJ2-7 14 TRBV7-2 - many TGTGCCAGCAGCGACCGGACTGGCCCCTACGAGCAGTACTTC CASSDRTGPYEQYF
TRBJ2-1 15 TRBV27 TRBD2 few TGTGCCAGCAGTAAGAACGGGGGGTTCTACAATGAGCAGTTCTTC CASSKNGGFYNEQFF
TRBJ2-3 15 TRBV6-4 - - TGTGCCAGCAGTGCCACGGCCGGAGTCACAGATACGCAGTATTTT CASSATAGVTDTQYF
TRBJ2-3 12 TRBV2 - few TGTGCCAGCAGTGAATCGGGGAGCGGATGGTCTTTT CASSESGSGWSF
TRBJ1-4 12 TRBV6-6 - - TGTGCCAGCGGCGTGTCAGCAGAAAAACTGTTTTTT CASGVSAEKLFF
TRBJ2-2 13 TRBV5-1 - - TGCGCCAGCAGCTACCAGCACACCGGGGAGCTGTTTTTT CASSYQHTGELFF
TRBJ1-1 14 TRBV6-2/TRBV6-3 - - TGTGCCAGCAGGGACTCGGGGGGATTTACTGAAGCTTTCTTT CASRDSGGFTEAFF
TRBJ2-3 15 TRBV6-2/TRBV6-3 TRBD2 few TGTGCCAGCAGTTCACTAGCGGGGGCCAGAGATACGCAGTATTTT CASSSLAGARDTQYF